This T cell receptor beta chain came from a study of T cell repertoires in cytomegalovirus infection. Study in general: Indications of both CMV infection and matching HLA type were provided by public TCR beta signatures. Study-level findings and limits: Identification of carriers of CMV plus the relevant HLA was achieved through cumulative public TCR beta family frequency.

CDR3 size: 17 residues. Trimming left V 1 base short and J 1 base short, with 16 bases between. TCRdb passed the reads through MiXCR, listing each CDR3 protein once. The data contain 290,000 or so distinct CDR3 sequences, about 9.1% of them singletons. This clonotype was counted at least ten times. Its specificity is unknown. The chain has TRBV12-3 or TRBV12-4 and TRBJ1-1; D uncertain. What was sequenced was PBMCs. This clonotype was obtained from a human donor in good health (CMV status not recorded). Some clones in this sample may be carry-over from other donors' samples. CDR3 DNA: TGTGCCAGCAGTTTAGGAGGTTTCCCGCGCCCGAACACTGAAGCTTTCTTT. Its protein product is CASSLGGFPRPNTEAFF.